This passage covers 2 T cell receptor beta chains from one sample sequenced in a study of T cell changes during pregnancy in multiple sclerosis. Repertoires were generated with immunoSEQ multiplex PCR, while TCRdb's copy carries only in-frame clones and drops some. The sample contains tens of thousands of clones, 85% to 95% of which appear only once. Sequencing used peripheral blood, obtained in the third trimester of pregnancy. These receptors came from a female donor in good health, enrolled as a control in a pregnancy study.

The chain uses TRBV28 and TRBJ2-2; no firm D call. The CDR3 consists of 16 residues. The V and J ends lost 2 bases and 4 bases respectively, with 14 bases between them. Germline CDR1 reads MDHEN; CDR2 reads SYDVKM. The CDR3 bases are TGTGCCAGCAGTTTACTCCCGGGTCCCACCACCGGGGAGCTGTTTTTT. Translating gives CASSLLPGPTTGELFF.

This chain connects TRBV10-3 to TRBJ2-7; TRBD2 aligns across 7 bases. V was pared by 4 bases and J by 2 bases, with 14 bases of the junction left unmatched. The CDR3 covers 17 residues. The germline V gene has CDR1 ENHRY and CDR2 SYGVKD. This CDR3 is CAISGFGSAGETYEQYF. In DNA form, the CDR3 reads TGTGCCATCAGTGGATTTGGGTCGGCGGGGGAAACCTACGAGCAGTACTTC.